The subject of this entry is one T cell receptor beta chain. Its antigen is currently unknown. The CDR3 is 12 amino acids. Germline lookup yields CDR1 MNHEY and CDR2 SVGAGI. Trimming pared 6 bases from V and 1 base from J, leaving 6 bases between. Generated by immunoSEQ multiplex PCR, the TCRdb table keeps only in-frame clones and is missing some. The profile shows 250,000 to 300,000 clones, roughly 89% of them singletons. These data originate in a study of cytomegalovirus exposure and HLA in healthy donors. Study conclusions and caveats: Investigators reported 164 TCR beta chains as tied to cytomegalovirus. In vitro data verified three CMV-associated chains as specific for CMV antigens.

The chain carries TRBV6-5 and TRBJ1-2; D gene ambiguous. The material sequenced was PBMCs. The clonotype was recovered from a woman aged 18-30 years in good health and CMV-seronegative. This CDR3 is CASSPNNYGYTF. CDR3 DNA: TGTGCCAGCAGCCCAAATAACTATGGCTACACCTTC.